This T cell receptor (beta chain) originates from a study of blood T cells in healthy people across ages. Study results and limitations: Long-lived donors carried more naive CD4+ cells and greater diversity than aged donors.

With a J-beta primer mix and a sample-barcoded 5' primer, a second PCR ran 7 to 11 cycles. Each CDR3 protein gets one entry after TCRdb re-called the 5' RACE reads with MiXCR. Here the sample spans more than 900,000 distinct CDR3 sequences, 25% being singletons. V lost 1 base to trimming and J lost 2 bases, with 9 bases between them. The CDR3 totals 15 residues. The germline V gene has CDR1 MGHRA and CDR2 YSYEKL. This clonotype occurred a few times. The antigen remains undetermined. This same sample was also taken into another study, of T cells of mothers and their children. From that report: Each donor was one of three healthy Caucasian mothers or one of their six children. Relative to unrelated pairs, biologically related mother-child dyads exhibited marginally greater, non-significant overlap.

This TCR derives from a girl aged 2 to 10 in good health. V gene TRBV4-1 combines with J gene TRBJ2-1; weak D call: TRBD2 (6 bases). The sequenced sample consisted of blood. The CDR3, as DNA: TGCGCCAGCAGCCAAGTCCCGGGGGCCTACAATGAGCAGTTCTTC. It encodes CASSQVPGAYNEQFF.